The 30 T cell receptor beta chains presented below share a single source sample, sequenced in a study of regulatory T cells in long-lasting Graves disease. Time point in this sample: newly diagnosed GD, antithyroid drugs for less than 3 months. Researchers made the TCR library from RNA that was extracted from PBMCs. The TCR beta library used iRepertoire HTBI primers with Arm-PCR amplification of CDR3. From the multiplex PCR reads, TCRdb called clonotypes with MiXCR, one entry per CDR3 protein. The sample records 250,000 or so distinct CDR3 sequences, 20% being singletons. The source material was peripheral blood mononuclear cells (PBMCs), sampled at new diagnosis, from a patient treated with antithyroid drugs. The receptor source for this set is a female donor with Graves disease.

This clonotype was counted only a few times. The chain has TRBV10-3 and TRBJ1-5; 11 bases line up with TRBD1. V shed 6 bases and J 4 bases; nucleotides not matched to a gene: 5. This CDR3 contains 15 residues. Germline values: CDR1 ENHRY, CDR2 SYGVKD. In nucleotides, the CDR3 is TGTGCCATCAGGCCGGGACAGGGGGAGAATCAGCCCCAGCATTTT. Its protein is CAIRPGQGENQPQHF.

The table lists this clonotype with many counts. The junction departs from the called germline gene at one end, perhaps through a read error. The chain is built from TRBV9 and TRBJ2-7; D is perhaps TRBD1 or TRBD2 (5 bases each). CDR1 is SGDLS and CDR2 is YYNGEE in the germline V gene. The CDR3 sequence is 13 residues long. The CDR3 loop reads CASSGAGGYEQYF. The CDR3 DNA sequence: TGCGCCAGCAGTGGGGCGGGCGGTTACGAGCAGTACTTC. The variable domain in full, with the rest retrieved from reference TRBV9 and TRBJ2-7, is DSGVTQTPKHLITATGQRVTLRCSPRSGDLSVYWYQQSLDQGLQFLIQYYNGEERAKGNILERFSAQQFPDLHSELNLSSLELGDSALYFCASSGAGGYEQYFGPGTRLTVT.

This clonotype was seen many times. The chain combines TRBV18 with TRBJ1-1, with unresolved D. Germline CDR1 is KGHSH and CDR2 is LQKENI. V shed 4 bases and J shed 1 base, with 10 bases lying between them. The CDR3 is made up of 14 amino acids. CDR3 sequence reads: CASSREVSNTEAFF. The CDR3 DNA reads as TGTGCCAGCTCACGAGAGGTTTCGAACACTGAAGCTTTCTTT.

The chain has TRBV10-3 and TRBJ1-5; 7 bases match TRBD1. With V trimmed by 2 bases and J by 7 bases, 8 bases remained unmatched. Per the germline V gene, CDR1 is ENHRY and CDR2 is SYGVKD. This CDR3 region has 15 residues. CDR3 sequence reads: CAISERQGRGQPQHF. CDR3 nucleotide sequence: TGTGCCATCAGTGAGCGACAGGGTAGGGGACAGCCCCAGCATTTT.

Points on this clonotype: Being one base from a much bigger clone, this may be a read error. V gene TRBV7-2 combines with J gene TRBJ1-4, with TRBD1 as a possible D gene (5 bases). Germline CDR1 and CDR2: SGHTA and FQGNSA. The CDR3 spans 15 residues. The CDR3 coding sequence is TGTGCCAGCAGCCCCGGGACCACAACTAATGAAAAACTGCTTTTT. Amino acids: CASSPGTTTNEKLLF.

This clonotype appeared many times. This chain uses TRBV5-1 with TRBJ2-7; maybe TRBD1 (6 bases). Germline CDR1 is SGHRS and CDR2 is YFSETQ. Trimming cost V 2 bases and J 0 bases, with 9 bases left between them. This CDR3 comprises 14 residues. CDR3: CASSFTGSSYEQYF. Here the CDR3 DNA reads TGCGCCAGCAGCTTTACAGGGAGCTCCTACGAGCAGTACTTC.

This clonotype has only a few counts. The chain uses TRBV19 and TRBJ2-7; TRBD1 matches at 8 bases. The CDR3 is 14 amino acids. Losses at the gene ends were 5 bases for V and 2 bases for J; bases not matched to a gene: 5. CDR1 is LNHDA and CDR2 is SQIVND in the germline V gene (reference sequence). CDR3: CASSLGQGPYEQYF. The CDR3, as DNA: TGTGCCAGTAGTCTCGGACAGGGACCCTACGAGCAGTACTTC.

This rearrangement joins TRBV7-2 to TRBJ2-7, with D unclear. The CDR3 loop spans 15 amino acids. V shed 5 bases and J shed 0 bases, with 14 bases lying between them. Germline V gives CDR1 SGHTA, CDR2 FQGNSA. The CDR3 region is CASSPAWKSSYEQYF. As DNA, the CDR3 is TGTGCCAGCAGCCCAGCTTGGAAAAGCTCCTACGAGCAGTACTTC.

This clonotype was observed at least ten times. The CDR3, as DNA: TGCAGTGCTCGCGTGACTAGCGGGAGAGGCTACAATGAGCAGTTCTTC. Encoded protein: CSARVTSGRGYNEQFF. This sequence joins TRBV20-1 and TRBJ2-1; 12 bases match TRBD2. The CDR3 covers 16 residues. Germline loops: CDR1 DFQATT, CDR2 SNEGSKA (reference sequence). J was trimmed by 3 bases and V by 5 bases; bases with no gene match: 8.

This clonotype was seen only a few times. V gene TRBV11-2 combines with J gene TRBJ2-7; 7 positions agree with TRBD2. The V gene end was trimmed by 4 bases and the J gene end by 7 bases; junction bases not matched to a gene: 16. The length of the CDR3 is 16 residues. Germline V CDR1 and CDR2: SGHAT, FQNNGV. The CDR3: CASSSWEGRMKFEQYF. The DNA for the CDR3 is TGTGCCAGCAGCTCGTGGGAGGGGCGCATGAAGTTTGAGCAGTACTTC.

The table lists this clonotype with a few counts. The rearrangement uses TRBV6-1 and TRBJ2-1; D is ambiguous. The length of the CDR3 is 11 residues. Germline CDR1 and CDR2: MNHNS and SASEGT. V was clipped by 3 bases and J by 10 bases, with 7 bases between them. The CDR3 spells CASSEAREQFF. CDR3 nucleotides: TGTGCCAGCAGTGAGGCTAGAGAGCAGTTCTTC.

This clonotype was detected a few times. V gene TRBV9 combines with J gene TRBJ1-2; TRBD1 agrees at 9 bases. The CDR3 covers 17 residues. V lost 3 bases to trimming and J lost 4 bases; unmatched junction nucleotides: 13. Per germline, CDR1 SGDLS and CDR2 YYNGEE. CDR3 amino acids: CASSASRDRDDGYGYTF. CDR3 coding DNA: TGTGCCAGCAGCGCGTCCCGGGACAGGGACGATGGCTATGGCTACACCTTC.

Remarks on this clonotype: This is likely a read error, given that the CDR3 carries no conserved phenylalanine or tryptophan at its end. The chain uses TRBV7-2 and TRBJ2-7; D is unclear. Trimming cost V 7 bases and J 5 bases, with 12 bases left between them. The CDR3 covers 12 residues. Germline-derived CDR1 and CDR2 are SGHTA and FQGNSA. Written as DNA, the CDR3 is TGTGCCAGCAAAATAGGAGTGGACGAGCAGTACCTC. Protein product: CASKIGVDEQYL.

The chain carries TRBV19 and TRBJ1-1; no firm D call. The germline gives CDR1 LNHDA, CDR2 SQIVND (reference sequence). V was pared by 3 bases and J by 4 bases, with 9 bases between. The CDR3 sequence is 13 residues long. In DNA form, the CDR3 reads TGTGCCAGTAGTATCGGGCCGAGCACTGAAGCTTTCTTT. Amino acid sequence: CASSIGPSTEAFF.

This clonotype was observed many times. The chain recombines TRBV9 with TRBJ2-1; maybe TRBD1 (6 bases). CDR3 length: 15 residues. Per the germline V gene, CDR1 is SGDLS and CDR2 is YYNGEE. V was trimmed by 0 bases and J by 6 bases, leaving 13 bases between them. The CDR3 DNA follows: TGTGCCAGCAGCGTAGCCCCGAAACAGGGCAATGAGCAGTTCTTC. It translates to CASSVAPKQGNEQFF.

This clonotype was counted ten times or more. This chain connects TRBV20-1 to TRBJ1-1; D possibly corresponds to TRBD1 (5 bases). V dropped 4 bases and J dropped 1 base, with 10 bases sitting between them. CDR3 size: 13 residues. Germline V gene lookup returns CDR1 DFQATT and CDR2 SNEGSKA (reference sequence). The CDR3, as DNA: TGCAGTGCTATTATAGGACAGAACACTGAAGCTTTCTTT. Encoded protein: CSAIIGQNTEAFF.

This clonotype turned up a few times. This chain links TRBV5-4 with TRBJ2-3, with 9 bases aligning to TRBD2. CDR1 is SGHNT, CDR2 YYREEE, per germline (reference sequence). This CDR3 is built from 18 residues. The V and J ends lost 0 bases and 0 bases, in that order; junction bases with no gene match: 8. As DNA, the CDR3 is TGTGCCAGCAGCTTGGCCGGAGGACTAGCGCGTAGCACAGATACGCAGTATTTT. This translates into CASSLAGGLARSTDTQYF.

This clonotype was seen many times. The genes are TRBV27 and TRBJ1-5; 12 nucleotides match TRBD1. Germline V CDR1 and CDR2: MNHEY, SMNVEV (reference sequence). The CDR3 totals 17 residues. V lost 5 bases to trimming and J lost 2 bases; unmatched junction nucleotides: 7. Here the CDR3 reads CASSEGQGANGNQPQHF. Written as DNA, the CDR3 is TGTGCCAGCAGTGAGGGACAGGGGGCTAATGGCAATCAGCCCCAGCATTTT.

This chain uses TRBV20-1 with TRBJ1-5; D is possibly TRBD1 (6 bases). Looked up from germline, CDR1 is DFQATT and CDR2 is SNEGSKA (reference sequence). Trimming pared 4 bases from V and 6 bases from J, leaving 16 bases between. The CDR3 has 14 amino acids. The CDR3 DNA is TGCAGTGCTATACAGGGAGAAGCGAGTCAGCCCCAGCATTTT. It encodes CSAIQGEASQPQHF.

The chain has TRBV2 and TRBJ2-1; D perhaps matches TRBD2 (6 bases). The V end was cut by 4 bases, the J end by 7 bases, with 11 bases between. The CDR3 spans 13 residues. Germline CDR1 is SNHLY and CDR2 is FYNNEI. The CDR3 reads CASSVLARNEQFF. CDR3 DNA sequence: TGTGCCAGCAGTGTACTAGCTCGGAATGAGCAGTTCTTC.

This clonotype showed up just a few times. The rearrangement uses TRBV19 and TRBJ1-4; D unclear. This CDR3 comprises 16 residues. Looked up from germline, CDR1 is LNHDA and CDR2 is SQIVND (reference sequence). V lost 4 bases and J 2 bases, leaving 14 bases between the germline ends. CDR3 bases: TGTGCCAGTAGTAACGCCCGGGAGGCGACTAATGAAAAACTGTTTTTT. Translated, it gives CASSNAREATNEKLFF.

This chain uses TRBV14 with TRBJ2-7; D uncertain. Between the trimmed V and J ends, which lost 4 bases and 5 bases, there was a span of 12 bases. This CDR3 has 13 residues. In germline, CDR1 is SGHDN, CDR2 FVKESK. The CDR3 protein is CASSPTSSHEQYF. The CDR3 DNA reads TGTGCCAGCAGCCCCACAAGTTCCCACGAGCAGTACTTC.

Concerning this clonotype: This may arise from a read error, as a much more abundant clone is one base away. The CDR3 sequence is CATHWVLNEKLFF. The CDR3 nucleotides are TGTGCCACTCATTGGGTTCTTAATGAAAAACTGTTTTTT. This rearrangement joins TRBV6-4 to TRBJ1-4; D is unresolved. Between the trimmed V and J ends, which lost 10 bases and 4 bases, there was a span of 13 bases. The germline V gene has CDR1 MRHNA and CDR2 SNTAGT. CDR3 size: 13 residues.

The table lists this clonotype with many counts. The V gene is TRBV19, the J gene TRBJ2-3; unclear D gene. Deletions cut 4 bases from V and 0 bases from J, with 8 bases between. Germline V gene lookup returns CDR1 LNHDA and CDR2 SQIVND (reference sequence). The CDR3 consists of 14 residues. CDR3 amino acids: CASSTLGSTDTQYF. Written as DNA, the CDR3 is TGTGCCAGTAGTACTCTCGGAAGCACAGATACGCAGTATTTT.

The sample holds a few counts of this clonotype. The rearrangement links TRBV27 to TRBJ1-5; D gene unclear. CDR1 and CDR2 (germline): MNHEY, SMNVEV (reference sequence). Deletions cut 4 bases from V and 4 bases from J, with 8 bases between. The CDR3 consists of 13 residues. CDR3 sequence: CASSWGFNQPQHF. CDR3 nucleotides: TGTGCCAGCAGTTGGGGTTTTAATCAGCCCCAGCATTTT.

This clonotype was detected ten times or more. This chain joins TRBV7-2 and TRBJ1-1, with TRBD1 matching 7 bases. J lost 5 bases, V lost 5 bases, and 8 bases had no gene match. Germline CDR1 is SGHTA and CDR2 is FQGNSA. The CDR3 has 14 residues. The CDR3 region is CASSARDSGTEAFF. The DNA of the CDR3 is TGTGCCAGCAGCGCTCGGGACAGCGGAACTGAAGCTTTCTTT. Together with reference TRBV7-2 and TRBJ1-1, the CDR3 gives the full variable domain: GAGVSQSPSNKVTEKGKDVELRCDPISGHTALYWYRQSLGQGLEFLIYFQGNSAPDKSGLPSDRFSAERTGGSVSTLTIQRTQQEDSAVYLCASSARDSGTEAFFGQGTRLTVV.

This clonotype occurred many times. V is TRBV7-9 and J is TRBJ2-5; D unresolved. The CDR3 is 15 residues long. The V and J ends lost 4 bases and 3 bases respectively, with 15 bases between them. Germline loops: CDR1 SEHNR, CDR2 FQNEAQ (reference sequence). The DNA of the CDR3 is TGTGCCAGCAGCTCAGAGGCGCGCGGAAAAGAGACCCAGTACTTC. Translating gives CASSSEARGKETQYF.

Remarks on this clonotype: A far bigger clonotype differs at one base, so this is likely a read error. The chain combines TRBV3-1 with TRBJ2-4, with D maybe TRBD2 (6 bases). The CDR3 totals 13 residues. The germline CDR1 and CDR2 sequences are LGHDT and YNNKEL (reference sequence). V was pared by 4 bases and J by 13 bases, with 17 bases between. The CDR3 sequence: CASSRGAASEQYF. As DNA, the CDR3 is TGTGCCAGCAGCCGCGGGGCAGCGAGTGAGCAGTACTTC.

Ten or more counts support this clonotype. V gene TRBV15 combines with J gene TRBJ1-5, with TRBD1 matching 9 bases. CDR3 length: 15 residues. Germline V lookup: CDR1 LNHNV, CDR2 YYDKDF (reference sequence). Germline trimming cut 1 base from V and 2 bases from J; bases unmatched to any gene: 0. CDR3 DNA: TGTGCCACCAGCAGAGGGGACAGGGGCAATCAGCCCCAGCATTTT. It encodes CATSRGDRGNQPQHF.

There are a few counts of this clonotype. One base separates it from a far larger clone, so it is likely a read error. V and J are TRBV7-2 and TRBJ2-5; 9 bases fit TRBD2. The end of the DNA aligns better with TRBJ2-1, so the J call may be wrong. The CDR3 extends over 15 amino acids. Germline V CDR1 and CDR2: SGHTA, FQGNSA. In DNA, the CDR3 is TGTGCCAGTCAGACCGGGACTAGCAGGTACAATGAGCAGTTCTTC. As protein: CASQTGTSRYNEQFF.